This T cell receptor (beta chain) was recovered during a study of T cells in Graves' hyperthyroidism and ophthalmopathy. Study-level findings and limits: Most thyroid clonotypes that were expanded above 0.001 also turned up in blood. The model anticipated ophthalmopathy a median about six months pre-onset. Ophthalmopathy could be told apart from stable hyperthyroidism with a 13 V-J model.

Clinicians diagnosed patients from clinical symptoms, serum thyroxine and TRAb, thyroid ultrasound and orbital computed tomography. Regions amplified from RNA transcripts were the TCR beta CDR3 regions. Initially, a first-round RT-PCR of the TCR CDR3 employed the HTBI primer set. In TCRdb, the multiplex PCR reads were re-called with MiXCR into one record per CDR3 protein. Found here are approximately 100,000 distinct CDR3 sequences, approximately 42% of them singletons; the top ten hold 9.5% to 13%. This CDR3 spans 14 amino acids. V lost 11 bases to trimming and J lost 4 bases; unmatched junction nucleotides: 10. CDR1 is SGHTA and CDR2 is FQGNSA in the germline V gene. Ten or more counts support this clonotype. Its matching antigen is unknown.

V usage is TRBV7-2 and J usage is TRBJ2-5; 10 bases align to TRBD2. The clonotype comes from a woman aged 30 to 39 with Graves' hyperthyroidism. Sequenced: peripheral blood or thyroid tissue (not recorded which). CDR3 amino acids: CACAGVAGGETQYF. The CDR3 nucleotides are TGTGCCTGCGCGGGAGTAGCGGGAGGAGAGACCCAGTACTTC.